This TCR beta chain was obtained from a study of patients and donors after allogeneic stem cell transplantation. This CDR3 region has 14 residues. V was cut by 7 bases and J by 7 bases, with 16 bases left in between. TCRdb re-derived calls from the RT-PCR reads in MiXCR, one entry per CDR3 protein. The table has some 960,000 distinct CDR3 sequences, more than 15% seen once. The V gene is TRBV12-3 or TRBV12-4, the J gene TRBJ2-2; D may be TRBD1 (6 bases). This sequence originates from a human donor who was either an allogeneic HSCT recipient or a stem cell or donor lymphocyte infusion donor (not recorded which). It is not recorded whose cells these are; they may come from a transplant donor. Sequencing used blood, either unsorted or a sorted T cell fraction (not recorded which). CDR3 sequence reads: CASTQGRGVGELFF. CDR3 nucleotides: TGTGCCAGCACCCAAGGCAGGGGCGTCGGGGAGCTGTTTTTT.